The present T cell receptor beta chain was sequenced within a study of siplizumab effects on memory and regulatory T cells (dated by TCRdb to between 2019 and 2020). At the level of the whole study: Across fewer than ten responder-stimulator pairs, mixed lymphocyte reactions were run as pairs, roughly 1 with siplizumab at about 0.95 ug/mL and roughly 1 without drug. The study looked at the effect of siplizumab, an anti-CD2 antibody, on alloreactive T-cell subsets in allogeneic mixed lymphocyte reactions made from human PBMCs.

Results and caveats for the whole study, not just this receptor: Sequences below about 10^-5 frequency were poorly captured, so only a minor fraction of alloreactive clones could be mapped to unstimulated subsets. Whether proliferating Tregs from siplizumab cultures were suppressive was not functionally confirmed. Of the alloreactive CD4+ clones that could be mapped, the Treg-derived share averaged about 67% with siplizumab compared with around 27% in control reactions. Siplizumab significantly lowered the cumulative frequency of alloreactive sequences that could be traced to unstimulated CD4+ memory T cells. Greater diversity appeared to be present in unstimulated naive T cells than in memory T cells, and a substantial contribution to the alloresponse seemed to be made by naive cells. Roughly 80-95% of proliferating CD4+ or CD8+ clones could not be assigned a naive or memory phenotype.

Library method: the immunoSEQ multiplex PCR assay. The deep sequencing platform assayed roughly 10^5 TCR templates per sample. Genomic DNA extracted from sorted T cells was used for TCRbeta CDR3 sequencing. Processing in the source paper ran as follows. The R programming language was used for clonal analysis of TCRbeta CDR3 data. Alloreactive CD4+ and CD8+ clones were defined by comparing unstimulated samples with post-reaction CFSE-low samples. Alloreactive CD4+ clones were assigned to regulatory or non-regulatory origin by matching sequences to sorted unstimulated Treg and non-Treg repertoires. TCRdb re-hosts the immuneACCESS table, in-frame sequences only. Its copies lack some clones; in the studies checked, an unresolved V gene accounts for under half of them, and the cause for the rest is not known. That table supplies the V and J calls and clone size; D and trimming were determined from the DNA. The sample table lists about 10,000 clones, roughly 50% of them with a count of one. The top ten clonotypes cover 20% to 25% of the sample.

For approximately six days, cells in the mixed lymphocyte reaction were kept in coculture at 37 degrees C. After responder PBMCs were labelled with CFSE and stimulator PBMCs with Violet Dye, the two populations were combined at a 1:1 ratio. Sorted unstimulated T cells and proliferating T cells recovered from mixed lymphocyte reactions were subjected to TCRbeta CDR3 sequencing. Fresh whole blood from 9 to 10 HLA-typed healthy donors served as the source for isolating PBMCs. Proliferating CFSE-low responder T cells were FACS-sorted after the mixed lymphocyte reaction for TCR sequencing. This clone was observed a handful of times. Which antigen it targets is not known. Base quality data are lacking; no much larger clone is found one base away. The sequenced sample was CFSE-low (dividing) CD4+ T cells sorted from an allogeneic mixed lymphocyte reaction. The sequence came from a human donor in good health; the cells came from an allogeneic mixed lymphocyte reaction.

In nucleotide form, the sequence is TGTGCCAGCAGCTTATCCGGGGGGTCGAACACCGGGGAGCTGTTTTTT. It translates to CASSLSGGSNTGELFF. Rearrangement joined TRBV7-3 to TRBJ2-2; TRBD2 aligns with 7 central bases. The CDR3, cysteine through phenylalanine, is 16 amino acids long. Kept here is only the CDR3 DNA, which spans 48 bases and is read in frame from base 1. Sequences SGHTA (CDR1) and FQGTGA (CDR2) are obtained from the germline V gene. V has 2 bases trimmed and J has 0 bases trimmed; junction bases matching no gene number 3. The variable domain in full, with residues beyond the CDR3 obtained from the reference TRBV7-3 and TRBJ2-2 genes, is GAGVSQTPSNKVTEKGKYVELRCDPISGHTALYWYRQSLGQGPEFLIYFQGTGAADDSGLPNDRFFAVRPEGSVSTLKIQRTERGDSAVYLCASSLSGGSNTGELFFGEGSRLTVL.